The present T cell receptor beta chain was sequenced within a study of cytomegalovirus exposure and HLA in healthy donors. Overall study results and limits: Likely technical artifact: a cluster of highly shared sequence variants. According to reports, the classifier identified cytomegalovirus status with high specificity and sensitivity.

Vbeta (60) and Jbeta (13) primers were used in the PCR. Clones were sequenced by immunoSEQ multiplex PCR, and TCRdb holds only the in-frame ones, with some missing. The sample shows tens of thousands of clones, 60% to 80% of them seen only once. A word on this clone: The antigen remains unidentified.

The germline gives CDR1 SGHVS, CDR2 FNYEAQ. CDR3 length: 18 residues. J gave up 2 bases and V 3 bases, and 12 bases lay outside the gene matches. The sequenced sample consisted of PBMCs. The clonotype comes from a woman in her forties in good health and CMV-seropositive. J is TRBJ1-2 and V is TRBV7-6; 10 bases match TRBD1. The CDR3 loop is CASSFRTGGQPGNYGYTF. CDR3 nucleotides: TGTGCCAGCAGCTTCCGGACAGGGGGACAACCCGGAAACTATGGCTACACCTTC.